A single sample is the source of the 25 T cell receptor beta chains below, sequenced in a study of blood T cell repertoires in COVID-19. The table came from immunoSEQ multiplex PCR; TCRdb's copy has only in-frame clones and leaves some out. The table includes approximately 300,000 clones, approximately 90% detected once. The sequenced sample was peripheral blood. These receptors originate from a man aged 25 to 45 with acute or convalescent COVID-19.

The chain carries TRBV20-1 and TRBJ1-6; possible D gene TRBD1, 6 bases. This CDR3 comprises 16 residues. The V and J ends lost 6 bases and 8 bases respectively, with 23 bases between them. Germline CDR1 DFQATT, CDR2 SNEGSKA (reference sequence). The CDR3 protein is CSASQILGGRDSPLHF. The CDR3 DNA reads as TGCAGTGCCAGTCAGATTTTGGGGGGGCGTGATTCACCCCTCCACTTT.

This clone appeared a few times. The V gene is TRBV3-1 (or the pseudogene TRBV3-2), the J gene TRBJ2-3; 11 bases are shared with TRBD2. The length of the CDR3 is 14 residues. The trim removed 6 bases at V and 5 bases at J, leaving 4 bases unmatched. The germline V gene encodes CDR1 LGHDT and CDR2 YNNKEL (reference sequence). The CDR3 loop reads CASRTSGALDTQYF. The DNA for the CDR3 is TGTGCCAGCAGGACTAGCGGGGCTTTAGATACGCAGTATTTT.

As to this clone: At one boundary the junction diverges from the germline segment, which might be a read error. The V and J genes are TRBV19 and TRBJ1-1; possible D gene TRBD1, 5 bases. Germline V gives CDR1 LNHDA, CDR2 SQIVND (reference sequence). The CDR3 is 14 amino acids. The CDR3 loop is CASRQGTRGTEAFF. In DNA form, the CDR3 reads TGCGCCAGTCGTCAGGGCACAAGAGGCACTGAAGCTTTCTTT.

The CDR3 DNA reads as TGTGCCAGCAGCTTAACTAGCGGGGCCTCTTACGAGCAGTACTTC. Translation gives CASSLTSGASYEQYF. The gene calls are TRBV7-3 and TRBJ2-7, with 8 nucleotides matching TRBD2. This CDR3 is 15 amino acids long. The junction had 5 bases not matched to a gene; V was cut back by 0 bases and J by 4 bases. Germline CDR1 SGHTA, CDR2 FQGTGA.

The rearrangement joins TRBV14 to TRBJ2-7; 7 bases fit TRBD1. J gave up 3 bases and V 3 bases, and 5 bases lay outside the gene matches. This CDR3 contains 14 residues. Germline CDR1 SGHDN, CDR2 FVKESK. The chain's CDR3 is CASSHWTGNYEQYF. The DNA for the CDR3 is TGTGCCAGCAGCCACTGGACAGGAAACTACGAGCAGTACTTC.

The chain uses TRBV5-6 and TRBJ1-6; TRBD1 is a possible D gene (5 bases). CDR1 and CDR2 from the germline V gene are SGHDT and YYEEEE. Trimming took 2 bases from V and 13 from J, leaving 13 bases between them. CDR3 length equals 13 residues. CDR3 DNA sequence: TGTGCCAGCAGCTTAATACCAGGGAGGCCCCTCCACTTT. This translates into CASSLIPGRPLHF.

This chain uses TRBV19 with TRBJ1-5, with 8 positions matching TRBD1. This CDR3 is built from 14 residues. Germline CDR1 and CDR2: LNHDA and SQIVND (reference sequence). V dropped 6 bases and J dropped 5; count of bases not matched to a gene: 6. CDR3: CASRVQGGDQPQHF. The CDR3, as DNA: TGTGCCAGTAGGGTACAGGGGGGGGATCAGCCCCAGCATTTT.

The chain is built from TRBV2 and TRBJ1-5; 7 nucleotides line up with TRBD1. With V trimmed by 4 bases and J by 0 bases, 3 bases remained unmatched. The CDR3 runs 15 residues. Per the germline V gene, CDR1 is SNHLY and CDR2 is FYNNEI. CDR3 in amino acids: CASSGQGHSNQPQHF. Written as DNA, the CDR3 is TGTGCCAGCAGTGGACAGGGCCATAGCAATCAGCCCCAGCATTTT.

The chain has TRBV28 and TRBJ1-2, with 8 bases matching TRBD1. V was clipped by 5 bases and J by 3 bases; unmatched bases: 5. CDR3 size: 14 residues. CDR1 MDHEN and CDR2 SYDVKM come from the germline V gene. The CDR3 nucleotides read TGTGCCAGCAGTCCGCCGACAGGGGACTATGGCTACACCTTC. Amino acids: CASSPPTGDYGYTF.

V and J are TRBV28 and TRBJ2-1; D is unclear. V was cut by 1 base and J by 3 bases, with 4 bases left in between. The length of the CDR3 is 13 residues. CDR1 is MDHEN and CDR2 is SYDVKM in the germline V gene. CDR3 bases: TGTGCCAGCAGTTTATATCTCTACAATGAGCAGTTCTTC. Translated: CASSLYLYNEQFF.

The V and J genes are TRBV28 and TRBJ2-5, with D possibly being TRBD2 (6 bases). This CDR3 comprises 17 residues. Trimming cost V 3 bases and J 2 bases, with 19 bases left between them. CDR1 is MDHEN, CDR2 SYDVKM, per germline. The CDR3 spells CASSFSGSTGEQETQYF. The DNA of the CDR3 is TGTGCCAGCAGTTTTTCCGGTAGCACGGGGGAACAAGAGACCCAGTACTTC.

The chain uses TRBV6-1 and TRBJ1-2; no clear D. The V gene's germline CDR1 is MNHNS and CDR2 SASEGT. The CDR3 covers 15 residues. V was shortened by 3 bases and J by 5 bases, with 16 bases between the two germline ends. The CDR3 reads CASSDRPDPLYGYTF. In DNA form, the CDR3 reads TGTGCCAGCAGTGACAGGCCAGATCCCCTTTATGGCTACACCTTC.

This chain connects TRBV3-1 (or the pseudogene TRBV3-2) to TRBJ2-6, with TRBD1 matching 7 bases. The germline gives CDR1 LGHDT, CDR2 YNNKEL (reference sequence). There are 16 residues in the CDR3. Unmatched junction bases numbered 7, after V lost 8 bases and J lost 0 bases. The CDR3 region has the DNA TGTGCCAGCTCGGGACAGTGGAGCTCTGGGGCCAACGTCCTGACTTTC. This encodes CASSGQWSSGANVLTF.

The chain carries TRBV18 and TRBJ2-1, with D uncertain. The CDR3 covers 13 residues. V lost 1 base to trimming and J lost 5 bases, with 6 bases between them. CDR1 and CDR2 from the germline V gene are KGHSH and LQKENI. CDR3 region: CASSPQLNNEQFF. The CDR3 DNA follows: TGTGCCAGCTCACCACAACTGAACAATGAGCAGTTCTTC.

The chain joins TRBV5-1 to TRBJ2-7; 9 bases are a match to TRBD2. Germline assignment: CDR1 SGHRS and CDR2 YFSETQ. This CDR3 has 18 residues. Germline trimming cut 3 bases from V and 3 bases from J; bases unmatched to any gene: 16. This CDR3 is CASSSGTFSGLAYYEQYF. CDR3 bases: TGCGCCAGCAGCTCAGGGACATTTTCGGGACTAGCTTACTACGAGCAGTACTTC.

CDR3 nucleotides: TGTGCCAGCAGCACCCCGGGACAGAGGAACACTGAAGCTTTCTTT. This gives the protein CASSTPGQRNTEAFF. The rearrangement links TRBV7-8 to TRBJ1-1, with TRBD1 identical over 7 bases. Germline CDR1 SGHVS, CDR2 FQNEAQ. V dropped 5 bases and J dropped 1; count of bases not matched to a gene: 7. The CDR3 consists of 15 residues.

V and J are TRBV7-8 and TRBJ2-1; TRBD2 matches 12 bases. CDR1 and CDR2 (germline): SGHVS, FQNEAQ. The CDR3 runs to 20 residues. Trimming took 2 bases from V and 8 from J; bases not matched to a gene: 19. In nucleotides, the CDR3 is TGTGCCAGCAGCTTAACCAGGGCGATGACTAGCGGGGGCCTTCTGGATGAGCAGTTCTTC. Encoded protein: CASSLTRAMTSGGLLDEQFF.

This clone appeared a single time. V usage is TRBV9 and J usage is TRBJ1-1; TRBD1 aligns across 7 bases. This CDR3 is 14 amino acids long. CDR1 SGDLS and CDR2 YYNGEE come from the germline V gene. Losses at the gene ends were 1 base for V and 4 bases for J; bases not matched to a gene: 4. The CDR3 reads CASSVNRGGTEAFF. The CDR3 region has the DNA TGTGCCAGCAGCGTAAACAGGGGAGGCACTGAAGCTTTCTTT.

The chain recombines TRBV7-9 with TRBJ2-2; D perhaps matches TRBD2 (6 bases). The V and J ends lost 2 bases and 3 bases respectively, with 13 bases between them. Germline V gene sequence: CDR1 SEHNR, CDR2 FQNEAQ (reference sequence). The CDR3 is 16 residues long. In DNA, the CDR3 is TGTGCCAGCAGCTTACTACTAGCAAAAGACACCGGGGAGCTGTTTTTT. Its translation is CASSLLLAKDTGELFF.

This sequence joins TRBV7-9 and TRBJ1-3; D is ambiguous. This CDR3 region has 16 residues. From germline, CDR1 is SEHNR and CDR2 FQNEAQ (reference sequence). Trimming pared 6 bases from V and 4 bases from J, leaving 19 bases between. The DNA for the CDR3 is TGTGCCAGCAGAAACCTTCCCCGGGGATCCGGAAACACCATATATTTT. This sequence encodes CASRNLPRGSGNTIYF.

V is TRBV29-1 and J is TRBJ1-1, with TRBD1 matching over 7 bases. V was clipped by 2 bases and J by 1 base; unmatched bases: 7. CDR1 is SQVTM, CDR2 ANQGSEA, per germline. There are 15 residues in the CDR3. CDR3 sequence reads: CSVEPPGQRNTEAFF. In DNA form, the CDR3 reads TGCAGCGTTGAACCCCCGGGACAGAGGAACACTGAAGCTTTCTTT.

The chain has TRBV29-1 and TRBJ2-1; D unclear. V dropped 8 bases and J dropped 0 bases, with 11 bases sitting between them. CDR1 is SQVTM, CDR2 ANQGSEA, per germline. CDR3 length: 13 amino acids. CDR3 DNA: TGCAGCTCTGGCCACAACTCCTACAATGAGCAGTTCTTC. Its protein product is CSSGHNSYNEQFF.

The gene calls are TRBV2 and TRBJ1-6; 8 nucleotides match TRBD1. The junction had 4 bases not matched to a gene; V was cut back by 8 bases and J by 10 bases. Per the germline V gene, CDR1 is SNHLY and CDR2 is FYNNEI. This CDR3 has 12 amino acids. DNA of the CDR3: TGTGCCAGCCGACAGGGGTACTCACCCCTCCACTTT. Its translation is CASRQGYSPLHF.

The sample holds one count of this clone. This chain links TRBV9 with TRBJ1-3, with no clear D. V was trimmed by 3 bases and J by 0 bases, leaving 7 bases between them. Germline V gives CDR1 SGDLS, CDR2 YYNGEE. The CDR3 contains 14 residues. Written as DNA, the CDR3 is TGTGCCAGCAGCGGGACTTACTCTGGAAACACCATATATTTT. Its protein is CASSGTYSGNTIYF.

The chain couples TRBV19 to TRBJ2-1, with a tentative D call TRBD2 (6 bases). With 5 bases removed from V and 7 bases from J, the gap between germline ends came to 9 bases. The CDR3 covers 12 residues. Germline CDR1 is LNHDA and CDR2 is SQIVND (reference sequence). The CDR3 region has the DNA TGTGCCAGTAGTTTGGAGGGAAATGAGCAGTTCTTC. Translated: CASSLEGNEQFF.